The TCR beta chain described here comes from a study of blood T cell repertoires in COVID-19. Study-level information: T cells, B-cell-depleted T cells, or PBMCs supplied cDNA or gDNA.

As to this clone: The sample has other DNA sequences that encode this CDR3 too.

Participant reports of clinical history set cohort assignment. For recovered donors of Cohort 3, there were two negative PCRs, clearance, or symptom resolution. Source study methods: Nucleated cell counts were estimated from reference gene primer amplification. The method was immunoSEQ multiplex PCR; TCRdb's version includes in-frame clones alone and lacks a portion of them. V, J and clone size reflect that table, while D and trimming were determined from the DNA. The sample carries more than 300,000 clones, 85% to 90% recorded once. This clonotype originated in a man younger than 40 who had recovered from COVID-19. What was sequenced was PBMCs or T cells enriched from blood (not recorded which).

Here the CDR3 reads CATSDPGRGETQYF. The CDR3 DNA sequence: TGTGCCACCAGTGATCCGGGAAGGGGGGAGACCCAGTACTTC. The chain has TRBV24-1 and TRBJ2-5; TRBD1 might be the D (6 bases). V lost 3 bases and J 5 bases, leaving 12 bases between the germline ends. CDR1 is KGHDR, CDR2 SFDVKD, per germline. This CDR3 comprises 14 residues.